The clone carrying this T cell receptor (beta chain) was seen only a few times. Its antigen remains unknown. Time point of the sample: sample taken at primary tumor resection. Samples came from roughly 72 TRACERx patients with untreated early-stage lung cancer. The study sequenced unsorted whole RNA from tumor, nontumor lung or frozen PBMC. The CDR3 loop spans 13 amino acids. V was shortened by 4 bases and J by 10 bases, with 13 bases between the two germline ends. The record originates from a study of spatial heterogeneity in lung cancer. Study-wide context: Detection consistently captured more beta-chain sequences than alpha-chain sequences.

Broader study findings: It was found that expanded intratumoral alpha and beta TCR counts tracked tumor mutation counts. Roughly 6.6% of tumor T cells for alpha chains and 11% to 15% for beta chains were estimated to be covered.

TCRdb reprocessed the 5' RACE reads with MiXCR, giving one entry per CDR3 protein. The table records about 15,000 distinct CDR3 sequences, around 7.8% of them present only once. J is TRBJ1-4 and V is TRBV12-3 or TRBV12-4, with D unresolved. The receptor was derived from a male donor with early-stage non-small cell lung cancer. The source material was lung tumor tissue, sampled at surgery. CDR3 sequence reads: CASSWERVGKLFF. The CDR3 DNA is TGTGCCAGCAGTTGGGAGAGGGTTGGAAAACTGTTTTTT.